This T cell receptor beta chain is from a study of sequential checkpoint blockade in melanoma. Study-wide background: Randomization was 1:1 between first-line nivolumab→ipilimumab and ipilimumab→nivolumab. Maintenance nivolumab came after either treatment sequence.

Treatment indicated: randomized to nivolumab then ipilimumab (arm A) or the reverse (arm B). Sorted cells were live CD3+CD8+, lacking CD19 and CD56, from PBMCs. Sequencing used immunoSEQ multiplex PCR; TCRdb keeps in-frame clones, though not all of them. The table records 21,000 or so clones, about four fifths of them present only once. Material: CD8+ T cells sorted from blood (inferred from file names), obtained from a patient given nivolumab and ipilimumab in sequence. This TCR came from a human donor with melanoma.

CDR3 in DNA: TGTGCCAGCAGCGTAGCTTCGGTAGCGGGGGAGGGAAGCCTGGATATAGATACGCAGTATTTT. Amino acid sequence: CASSVASVAGEGSLDIDTQYF. The chain combines TRBV9 with TRBJ2-3; 9 nucleotides align to TRBD2. J lost 5 bases, V lost 0 bases, and 22 bases had no gene match. Germline CDR1 SGDLS, CDR2 YYNGEE. The CDR3 is 21 amino acids.